This T cell receptor (beta chain) is from a study of cytomegalovirus exposure and HLA in healthy donors. For the study at large: About four fifths of roughly 400 genotyped donors fell in the Caucasian-associated ancestry cluster.

Germline CDR1 reads WSHSY; CDR2 reads SAAADI. The CDR3 covers 18 residues. The trim removed 3 bases at V and 0 bases at J, leaving 8 bases unmatched. PCR amplification relied on 60 Vbeta primers (plus 13 Jbeta primers). This table comes from immunoSEQ multiplex PCR, and its TCRdb copy is limited to in-frame clones, with some not included. The sample includes about 120,000 clones, approximately 80% seen only once; the top ten take 2% to 2.5%. On this clone itself: What it binds is not known.

Study observations and caveats: Among TCR beta chains, those listed as cytomegalovirus-associated numbered about 150.

Sequenced input: PBMCs. The receptor was isolated from a middle-aged woman in good health and CMV-seronegative. The V call is TRBV10-2, the J call TRBJ2-6, with 7 positions matching TRBD1. Here the CDR3 DNA reads TGCGCCAGCAGTGAACCTAGGGACAGCATCTCTGGGGCCAACGTCCTGACTTTC. Its protein product is CASSEPRDSISGANVLTF.